Reported below is one TCR beta chain. The J segment lost 4 bases and the V segment lost 2 bases, leaving 6 bases of the junction unmatched. The CDR3 is 16 residues long. Germline lookup yields CDR1 MDHEN and CDR2 SYDVKM. The record originates from a study of T cell changes during pregnancy in multiple sclerosis. The data were produced by immunoSEQ multiplex PCR, yet TCRdb's version contains in-frame clones alone and is incomplete. The sample contains over 20,000 clones, 65% to 90% of which appear only once. The chain combines TRBV28 with TRBJ2-5; 11 positions agree with TRBD2. The receptor comes from a female donor in good health, enrolled as a control in a pregnancy study. The starting material was CD4+ T cells from peripheral blood mononuclear cells, obtained in the first trimester of pregnancy. CDR3 in amino acids: CASSLRLAGMGETQYF. For the CDR3, the DNA is TGTGCCAGCAGTTTAAGACTAGCGGGAATGGGAGAGACCCAGTACTTC.